This TCR beta chain derives from a study of blood T cell repertoires in COVID-19. Study overall: Nucleic acid was either cDNA or gDNA, and it came from T cells, B-cell-depleted T cells, or PBMCs.

In the original processing: Reference gene primer amplification yielded estimated nucleated cell counts. TCRdb keeps only in-frame clones here, not all; method: immunoSEQ multiplex PCR. V and J calls and clone size are as listed in that table; D and trimming were resolved from the DNA. Of 250,000 to 300,000 clones in the sample, 75% to 90% were seen once. Participants were aged about 18 to 90 years, lived in 24 US areas, and enrolled virtually. Germline V CDR1 and CDR2: LNHNV, YYDKDF (reference sequence). V lost 5 bases, J lost 10 bases, and 10 bases stayed unmatched. The CDR3 has 14 amino acids. The receptor was isolated from a woman in her fifties or sixties who had recovered from COVID-19. The sample was PBMCs or T cells enriched from blood (not recorded which). V is TRBV15 and J is TRBJ2-1, with 8 bases aligning to TRBD2. The CDR3 loop reads CATSLPGGPQEQFF. The CDR3 DNA follows: TGTGCCACCAGCTTACCGGGAGGGCCTCAAGAGCAGTTCTTC.